One sample yielded the 18 T cell receptor beta chains listed below, sequenced in a study of T cell clonotyping in hematopoietic cell transplantation. The assay was immunoSEQ multiplex PCR, and TCRdb's table has in-frame clones only and misses some. The sample lists approximately 12,000 clones, 89% seen once, with roughly 3.5% in the top ten. Sequenced sample: peripheral blood mononuclear cells. These receptors all come from a human donor who either received an allogeneic hematopoietic cell transplant for a myeloid malignancy or was a related donor (not recorded which). Some clones in this sample may be carry-over from other donors' samples.

The rearrangement joins TRBV7-2 to TRBJ1-3; D uncertain. Germline loops: CDR1 SGHTA, CDR2 FQGNSA. Trimming took 5 bases from V and 4 from J, leaving 9 bases between them. This CDR3 has 13 amino acids. In DNA form, the CDR3 reads TGTGCCAGCAGCCTAGGGAGCGGAAACACCATATATTTT. This translates into CASSLGSGNTIYF.

V and J are TRBV2 and TRBJ1-5; a weak D match, TRBD1 (5 bases). The germline gives CDR1 SNHLY, CDR2 FYNNEI. The length of the CDR3 is 15 residues. V was cut by 4 bases and J by 2 bases, with 12 bases left in between. CDR3 sequence: CASSVEGLRNQPQHF. The CDR3, as DNA: TGTGCCAGCAGTGTAGAGGGGCTGCGCAATCAGCCCCAGCATTTT.

J is TRBJ2-7 and V is TRBV28; D possibly corresponds to TRBD1 (6 bases). Germline CDR1 and CDR2: MDHEN and SYDVKM. V was trimmed by 6 bases and J by 1 base, leaving 16 bases between them. This CDR3 spans 15 amino acids. CDR3 amino acids: CASRPQGHGSYEQYF. CDR3 bases: TGTGCCAGCAGGCCTCAGGGGCATGGGTCCTACGAGCAGTACTTC.

The chain combines TRBV27 with TRBJ2-2, with 8 bases fitting TRBD2. V was pared by 9 bases and J by 3 bases, with 3 bases of the junction left unmatched. The CDR3 totals 13 residues. The germline V gene has CDR1 MNHEY and CDR2 SMNVEV (reference sequence). DNA for the CDR3: TGTGCCAGTGGACTAGCCTACACCGGGGAGCTGTTTTTT. This translates into CASGLAYTGELFF.

The rearrangement joins TRBV30 to TRBJ2-7, with TRBD2 identical over 7 bases. This CDR3 is 15 amino acids long. Germline V CDR1 and CDR2: GTSNPN, SVGIG (reference sequence). Germline trimming cut 2 bases from V and 1 base from J; bases unmatched to any gene: 8. The CDR3 sequence: CAWSFLAAGSYEQYF. CDR3 DNA: TGTGCCTGGAGTTTTCTAGCGGCCGGATCCTACGAGCAGTACTTC.

This chain connects TRBV15 to TRBJ1-1; D perhaps matches TRBD1 (5 bases). Trimming cost V 1 base and J 1 base, with 13 bases left between them. The CDR3 spans 16 residues. CDR1 is LNHNV, CDR2 YYDKDF, per germline (reference sequence). The CDR3 DNA reads TGTGCCACCAGCAGAGCTTCAGGACAACGGAACACTGAAGCTTTCTTT. It specifies CATSRASGQRNTEAFF.

This chain joins TRBV4-3 and TRBJ1-3; D call uncertain. The V gene lost 5 bases and the J gene lost 0 bases, with 17 bases spanning the gap. CDR1 and CDR2 (germline): LGHNA, YSLEER. The CDR3 loop spans 17 amino acids. The CDR3 DNA is TGCGCCAGCAGCAAAAGCAATGTCCGGATCTCTGGAAACACCATATATTTT. Translating gives CASSKSNVRISGNTIYF.

CDR3 nucleotides: TGCAGCGTTGTCGAAGGGCAGGCAAACTATGGCTACACCTTC. It specifies CSVVEGQANYGYTF. The gene calls are TRBV29-1 and TRBJ1-2; no definite D call. Germline V gene data show CDR1 as SQVTM and CDR2 as ANQGSEA. The CDR3 sequence is 14 residues long. V gave up 4 bases and J gave up 2 bases, with 14 bases separating them.

The chain combines TRBV10-1 with TRBJ2-3; D is undetermined. Trimming took off 0 bases at V and 1 base at J, with 8 bases between the two ends. CDR3 size: 15 residues. Per germline, CDR1 WNHNN and CDR2 SYGVQD (reference sequence). The CDR3 DNA sequence: TGCGCCAGCAGTGAGTCGGGTACAGGCACAGATACGCAGTATTTT. As protein: CASSESGTGTDTQYF.

J is TRBJ2-5 and V is TRBV7-3; D is perhaps TRBD1 or TRBD2 (5 bases each). V was shortened by 2 bases and J by 2 bases, with 12 bases between the two germline ends. There are 15 residues in the CDR3. Germline V gene lookup returns CDR1 SGHTA and CDR2 FQGTGA. The chain's CDR3 is CASSLGGRRQETQYF. As DNA, the CDR3 is TGTGCCAGCAGCTTAGGGGGTCGCAGGCAAGAGACCCAGTACTTC. Together with reference TRBV7-3 and TRBJ2-5, the CDR3 gives the full variable domain: GAGVSQTPSNKVTEKGKYVELRCDPISGHTALYWYRQSLGQGPEFLIYFQGTGAADDSGLPNDRFFAVRPEGSVSTLKIQRTERGDSAVYLCASSLGGRRQETQYFGPGTRLLVL.

The chain combines TRBV29-1 with TRBJ2-1; 7 bases map to TRBD1. Germline lookup yields CDR1 SQVTM and CDR2 ANQGSEA. The CDR3 is made up of 12 amino acids. The J segment lost 7 bases and the V segment lost 7 bases, leaving 7 bases of the junction unmatched. The CDR3 loop reads CSALTGRNEQFF. The CDR3 DNA reads TGCAGCGCCCTGACAGGGCGGAATGAGCAGTTCTTC.

The CDR3 loop reads CASSGGTGNYEQYF. CDR3 in DNA: TGTGCCAGCAGCGGGGGGACAGGGAACTACGAGCAGTACTTC. The gene calls are TRBV9 and TRBJ2-7, with 9 bases fitting TRBD1. The CDR3 runs 14 residues. The ends lost 3 bases at V and 3 bases at J; junction bases unmatched: 4. The germline gives CDR1 SGDLS, CDR2 YYNGEE.

J is TRBJ1-3 and V is TRBV10-3; perhaps TRBD1 as D (6 bases). The CDR3 has 19 amino acids. The germline V and J ends were trimmed by 2 bases and 0 bases, with 20 bases remaining between them. Germline lookup yields CDR1 ENHRY and CDR2 SYGVKD. CDR3 amino acids: CAISEADLRDILSGNTIYF. CDR3 nucleotide sequence: TGTGCCATCAGTGAGGCTGACCTCCGGGACATCCTCTCTGGAAACACCATATATTTT.

The chain employs TRBV28 and TRBJ2-3; TRBD2 aligns across 16 bases. The germline gives CDR1 MDHEN, CDR2 SYDVKM. Trimming removed 3 bases from V and 4 bases from J; junction bases left unmatched: 7. The CDR3 is 18 residues long. The CDR3 loop is CASSFYPGTSGGADTQYF. The DNA for the CDR3 is TGTGCCAGCAGTTTTTACCCCGGGACTAGCGGGGGGGCAGATACGCAGTATTTT.

The gene calls are TRBV7-3 and TRBJ2-2, with 7 positions matching TRBD1. V lost 2 bases and J lost 2; bases outside the gene matches: 11. This CDR3 has 18 amino acids. Germline-derived CDR1 and CDR2 are SGHTA and FQGTGA. CDR3 in amino acids: CASSLLSSGTANTGELFF. DNA for the CDR3: TGTGCCAGCAGCTTACTGTCTTCCGGGACAGCTAACACCGGGGAGCTGTTTTTT.

This sequence joins TRBV14 and TRBJ2-1, with 9 bases matching TRBD1. The CDR3 runs to 15 residues. Germline loops: CDR1 SGHDN, CDR2 FVKESK. After removal of 1 base from V and 14 bases from J, the junction contained 12 bases not matched to a gene. CDR3 in amino acids: CASSQAGTGPSGKFF. The CDR3 DNA reads as TGTGCCAGCAGCCAAGCGGGGACAGGGCCCAGTGGGAAGTTCTTC.

The chain has TRBV19 and TRBJ2-5, with no clear D. CDR3 length: 14 residues. The ends were cut back, 1 base at V and 7 bases at J, with 13 bases in the middle. The germline gives CDR1 LNHDA, CDR2 SQIVND (reference sequence). CDR3: CASSIARDARTQYF. The CDR3 bases are TGTGCCAGTAGTATAGCCAGAGACGCCCGGACCCAGTACTTC.

This clone appeared a single time. This chain connects TRBV2 to TRBJ1-1, with D unclear. The V end was cut by 6 bases, the J end by 4 bases, with 12 bases between. This CDR3 region has 13 residues. Germline CDR1 and CDR2: SNHLY and FYNNEI. The CDR3 DNA reads TGTGCCAGCAGAGTAACGGACGGCACTGAAGCTTTCTTT. This gives the protein CASRVTDGTEAFF.